The clone carrying this TCR beta chain has only one observation. The target antigen is unknown. This entry belongs to a study of cytomegalovirus exposure and HLA in healthy donors. General study results and limits: The study put 150 or so TCR beta chains on its list as cytomegalovirus-associated. The TCR clusters that emerged in the first cohort tended, a later analysis found, to co-occur in the approximately 130 validation repertoires.

Measured with immunoSEQ multiplex PCR; TCRdb has only the in-frame clones, and not every one. This sample has tens of thousands of clones, with approximately 94% found just once. Germline-derived CDR1 and CDR2 are MNHEY and SVGAGI. CDR3 length equals 15 residues. V lost 0 bases, J lost 7 bases, and 14 bases lay in between. The TCR was taken from a woman between 25 and 40 years old in good health and CMV-seronegative. This chain links TRBV6-5 with TRBJ2-3, with a possible D match to TRBD2 (7 bases). Sequencing used PBMCs. CDR3 nucleotides: TGTGCCAGCAGTTACTCGGGGGGGCCCGGGTATACGCAGTATTTT. Its translation: CASSYSGGPGYTQYF.